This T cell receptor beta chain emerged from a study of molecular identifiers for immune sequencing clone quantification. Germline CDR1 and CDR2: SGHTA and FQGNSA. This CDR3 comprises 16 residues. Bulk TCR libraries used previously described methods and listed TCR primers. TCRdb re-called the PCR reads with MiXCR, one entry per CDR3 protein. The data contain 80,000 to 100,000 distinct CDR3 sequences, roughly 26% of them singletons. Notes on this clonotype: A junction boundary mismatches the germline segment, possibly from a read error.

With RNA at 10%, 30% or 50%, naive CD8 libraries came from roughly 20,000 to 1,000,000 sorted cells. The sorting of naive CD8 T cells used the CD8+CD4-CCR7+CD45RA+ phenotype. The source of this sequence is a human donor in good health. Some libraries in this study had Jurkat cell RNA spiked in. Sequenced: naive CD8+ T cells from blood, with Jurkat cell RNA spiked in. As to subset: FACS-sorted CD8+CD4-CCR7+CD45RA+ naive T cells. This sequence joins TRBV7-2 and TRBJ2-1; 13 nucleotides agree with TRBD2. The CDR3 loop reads CPSSTGLAGIYNEQIF. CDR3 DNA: TGTCCCAGCAGCACGGGACTAGCGGGAATATACAATGAGCAGATCTTC.